This T cell receptor (beta chain) appears in the sequencing data of a study of vaccination effects on CD4 cells after COVID-19. The V gene lost 9 bases and the J gene lost 0 bases, with 17 bases spanning the gap. From germline, CDR1 is KGHDR and CDR2 SFDVKD. There are 16 residues in the CDR3. As concerns this clone: Its antigen is unknown.

Here immunoSEQ multiplex PCR was the method, and the copy in TCRdb shows in-frame clones only, minus some. In the table there are about 79,000 clones, 74% of which are singletons. Study-wide points: The study had few convalescent patients and no early post-infection timepoints. Only a single clone (1 of 255 vaccine-induced clones in healthy vaccinees) cross-reacted with common cold coronaviruses.

Viral peptide pools were used in the ViraFEST assay to expand antigen-specific CD4+ T cells, and sequencing came afterward. Culturing for 10 to 11 days preceded CD4+ T cell isolation. Among the vaccine recipients, none had a prior SARS-CoV-2 infection, and nucleocapsid antibodies were negative. Sequences were derived from CD4+ T cells from PBMCs cultured with HCoV-229E spike peptides, sampled before COVID-19 vaccination. The receptor was isolated from a human donor who received a COVID-19 vaccine. The chain carries TRBV24-1 and TRBJ1-3, with a possible D match to TRBD1 (6 bases). The CDR3 here is CATVGGALRSGNTIYF. The CDR3 DNA reads TGTGCCACCGTTGGGGGGGCCCTTCGCTCTGGAAACACCATATATTTT.